Below, 25 T cell receptor beta chains from the same sample are listed, as sequenced in a study of T cells in Graves' hyperthyroidism and ophthalmopathy (dated by TCRdb to between 2018 and 2021). Library prep was done by multiplex PCR. Sequencing was performed on an Illumina HiSeq 2000. The TCR beta CDR3 regions were amplified from the RNA transcripts. For the first round of RT-PCR on the TCR CDR3, the HTBI primer set was used together with the Qiagen OneStep RT-PCR kit. TCRdb's own reprocessing of the public reads used fastp at Q25 and MiXCR and kept productive beta chains. Duplicate CDR3 protein sequences are folded into a single record with the most common DNA and genes. This sample holds fewer than 550,000 distinct CDR3 sequences; roughly 25% were observed only once. The ten largest clones take up about 11% of the sample. Source material: blood. These receptors were taken from a woman aged 25 to 39 with Graves' ophthalmopathy.

This clonotype turned up a few times. This chain connects TRBV19 to TRBJ1-5; 10 nucleotides match TRBD1. The V gene end was trimmed by 0 bases and the J gene end by 7 bases; junction bases not matched to a gene: 9. The CDR3 contains 17 residues. Germline CDR1 is LNHDA and CDR2 is SQIVND (reference sequence). The chain's CDR3 is CASSIDPPGTGDQPQHF. The CDR3 bases are TGTGCCAGTAGTATAGATCCCCCCGGGACAGGGGACCAGCCCCAGCATTTT.

The chain joins TRBV6-1 to TRBJ1-2, with D uncertain. The V gene's germline CDR1 is MNHNS and CDR2 SASEGT. The CDR3 is 14 amino acids. The V and J ends lost 6 bases and 1 base respectively, with 12 bases between them. For the CDR3, the DNA is TGTGCCAGCAGAGGTGCAGTCAGTAACTATGGCTACACCTTC. Translated, it gives CASRGAVSNYGYTF.

This clonotype was detected many times. This sequence joins TRBV12-3 or TRBV12-4 and TRBJ2-7; TRBD2 aligns across 13 bases. The CDR3 loop spans 16 amino acids. The junction had 9 bases not matched to a gene; V was cut back by 5 bases and J by 5 bases. CDR3 sequence (DNA): TGTGCCAGCAGTGGGACTAGCGGGGTTCCCATCAACGAGCAGTACTTC. This sequence encodes CASSGTSGVPINEQYF.

This clonotype was observed at least ten times. This chain links TRBV10-3 with TRBJ1-2; D is unclear. The CDR3 runs 13 residues. Germline assignment: CDR1 ENHRY and CDR2 SYGVKD. V was shortened by 8 bases and J by 4 bases, with 14 bases between the two germline ends. The CDR3 reads CAILVENFYGYTF. DNA for the CDR3: TGTGCCATCCTTGTGGAGAACTTCTATGGCTACACCTTC.

The rearrangement joins TRBV5-1 to TRBJ1-3; D unresolved. Per the germline V gene, CDR1 is SGHRS and CDR2 is YFSETQ. This CDR3 comprises 14 residues. Trimming took 2 bases from V and 0 from J, leaving 6 bases between them. CDR3 sequence: CASSLMSSGNTIYF. The CDR3 coding sequence is TGCGCCAGCAGCTTAATGAGCTCTGGAAACACCATATATTTT.

This clonotype was seen at least ten times. The chain recombines TRBV19 with TRBJ2-7; a weak D match, TRBD2 (5 bases). The V end was cut by 8 bases, the J end by 6 bases, with 17 bases between. The germline CDR1 and CDR2 sequences are LNHDA and SQIVND (reference sequence). The CDR3 is 13 residues long. In DNA form, the CDR3 reads TGTGCCAGTCGTGGCCTTGGGGAGATCGAGCAGTACTTC. Translating gives CASRGLGEIEQYF.

The chain carries TRBV6-1 and TRBJ1-5; a possible D gene is TRBD1 (5 bases). CDR3 length: 14 amino acids. Per germline, CDR1 MNHNS and CDR2 SASEGT. V was clipped by 2 bases and J by 9 bases, with 14 bases between them. The CDR3 sequence: CASSENLGPMPQHF. The CDR3 DNA reads TGTGCCAGCAGTGAAAATTTGGGGCCCATGCCCCAGCATTTT.

The chain recombines TRBV27 with TRBJ2-7; TRBD2 might be the D (5 bases). Germline V gene data show CDR1 as MNHEY and CDR2 as SMNVEV (reference sequence). There are 13 residues in the CDR3. V lost 5 bases to trimming and J lost 7 bases, with 15 bases between them. The CDR3 reads CASSRKGSGEQYF. In DNA, the CDR3 is TGTGCCAGCAGTCGAAAGGGTTCGGGGGAGCAGTACTTC.

The sample holds many counts of this clonotype. The chain combines TRBV2 with TRBJ1-1; D may be TRBD1 (5 bases). The germline V gene has CDR1 SNHLY and CDR2 FYNNEI. V lost 3 bases and J lost 5, with 19 bases in between. The CDR3 is 16 residues long. Written as DNA, the CDR3 is TGTGCCAGCAGTGATGGGGCGGGGAGAACGCTAACTGAAGCTTTCTTT. Translating it yields CASSDGAGRTLTEAFF.

This chain uses TRBV30 with TRBJ1-1; D is unclear. The length of the CDR3 is 13 residues. Trimming left V 0 bases short and J 4 bases short, with 9 bases between. Germline V gives CDR1 GTSNPN, CDR2 SVGIG (reference sequence). The DNA of the CDR3 is TGTGCCTGGAGTGTACGAGCGGGCACTGAAGCTTTCTTT. Amino acids: CAWSVRAGTEAFF.

This clonotype showed up just once. A much bigger clone sits one base away, suggesting this may be a read error. This chain joins TRBV6-5 and TRBJ2-7; D unresolved. Trimming removed 2 bases from V and 0 bases from J, with 14 bases in between. From germline, CDR1 is MNHEY and CDR2 SVGAGI. The CDR3 sequence is 16 residues long. The CDR3 DNA reads TGTGCCAGCAGTTACCCCCCCCCCAGATGCTCCTACGAGCAGTACTTC. Amino acid sequence: CASSYPPPRCSYEQYF.

The chain combines TRBV6-1 with TRBJ1-5; maybe TRBD1 (6 bases). V lost 3 bases, J lost 6 bases, and 18 bases lay in between. Germline V gene data show CDR1 as MNHNS and CDR2 as SASEGT. The CDR3 sequence is 16 residues long. Written as DNA, the CDR3 is TGTGCCAGCAGTGATGACGGGACAAATCCAAGTCAGCCCCAGCATTTT. It translates to CASSDDGTNPSQPQHF.

This clonotype was detected ten times or more. This rearrangement joins TRBV7-8 to TRBJ1-6; 9 nucleotides line up with TRBD1. CDR3 length equals 17 residues. Germline V gene data show CDR1 as SGHVS and CDR2 as FQNEAQ. The trim removed 5 bases at V and 8 bases at J, leaving 13 bases unmatched. The CDR3 region has the DNA TGTGCCAGCAGCCCCAGCGTGGACAGGGGTTCGGATTCACCCCTCCACTTT. Its protein is CASSPSVDRGSDSPLHF.

The chain combines TRBV18 with TRBJ2-7, with 9 bases lining up with TRBD2. V shed 1 base and J 0 bases; nucleotides not matched to a gene: 4. CDR3 length equals 16 residues. Germline loops: CDR1 KGHSH, CDR2 LQKENI. CDR3 region: CASSPRAGGLSYEQYF. Here the CDR3 DNA reads TGTGCCAGCTCACCACGAGCGGGGGGCCTCTCCTACGAGCAGTACTTC.

The rearrangement links TRBV6-5 to TRBJ1-5; maybe TRBD1 (5 bases). CDR1 MNHEY and CDR2 SVGAGI come from the germline V gene. V lost 1 base and J lost 0, with 13 bases in between. This CDR3 region has 17 residues. CDR3 sequence (DNA): TGTGCCAGCAGTTACTTAGCGGGACGGGTTAGCAATCAGCCCCAGCATTTT. As protein: CASSYLAGRVSNQPQHF.

This clonotype was found many times. The gene calls are TRBV5-1 and TRBJ2-2; D remains ambiguous. Germline CDR1 is SGHRS and CDR2 is YFSETQ. This CDR3 spans 14 amino acids. V lost 2 bases to trimming and J lost 7 bases, with 12 bases between them. CDR3 protein: CASSFEAQNGELFF. The CDR3 bases are TGCGCCAGCAGCTTCGAAGCCCAGAACGGGGAGCTGTTTTTT.

The V and J genes are TRBV12-3 or TRBV12-4 and TRBJ1-2; D uncertain. This CDR3 contains 13 residues. The V and J ends lost 3 bases and 7 bases respectively, with 12 bases between them. The CDR3 here is CASSLFLVFGYTF. In DNA, the CDR3 is TGTGCCAGCAGTTTGTTTCTGGTTTTTGGCTACACCTTC.

This clonotype appeared many times. This chain links TRBV27 with TRBJ1-2; TRBD1 matches 7 bases. The CDR3 sequence is 14 residues long. The V segment lost 0 bases and the J segment 8 bases; nucleotides outside the gene matches: 6. Germline V gene sequence: CDR1 MNHEY, CDR2 SMNVEV (reference sequence). CDR3 nucleotides: TGTGCCAGCAGTTTATCCGGCAGGGGGGAAGGCTACACCTTC. Translating it yields CASSLSGRGEGYTF.

This clonotype was recorded many times. This sequence joins TRBV7-3 and TRBJ2-3; 9 bases are shared with TRBD2. Trimming at V came to 6 bases and at J to 1 base, leaving 14 bases not matched to a gene. CDR1 and CDR2 (germline): SGHTA, FQGTGA. CDR3 length: 18 amino acids. CDR3 region: CASRSGTSYDSGTDTQYF. The CDR3 DNA sequence: TGTGCCAGCAGATCCGGGACTAGCTACGACTCTGGCACAGATACGCAGTATTTT. Combining the CDR3 with reference TRBV7-3 and TRBJ2-3 gives the whole variable domain GAGVSQTPSNKVTEKGKYVELRCDPISGHTALYWYRQSLGQGPEFLIYFQGTGAADDSGLPNDRFFAVRPEGSVSTLKIQRTERGDSAVYLCASRSGTSYDSGTDTQYFGPGTRLTVL.

This clonotype was detected ten times or more. The rearrangement joins TRBV6-4 to TRBJ1-3, with 7 bases matching TRBD1. The germline CDR1 and CDR2 sequences are MRHNA and SNTAGT. The CDR3 has 13 amino acids. V dropped 6 bases and J dropped 3; count of bases not matched to a gene: 2. CDR3 sequence: CASRGQLGNTIYF. CDR3 coding DNA: TGTGCCAGCAGGGGACAGCTTGGAAACACCATATATTTT.

There are many counts of this clonotype. This rearrangement joins TRBV20-1 to TRBJ1-1; D not resolved. Trimming cost V 0 bases and J 8 bases, with 13 bases left between them. There are 13 residues in the CDR3. Germline V gene sequence: CDR1 DFQATT, CDR2 SNEGSKA (reference sequence). DNA for the CDR3: TGCAGTGCTAGAGATCTACCGTCGGGCGAAGCTTTCTTT. Protein sequence: CSARDLPSGEAFF.

This clonotype has at least ten counts. The gene calls are TRBV18 and TRBJ2-5; D not resolved. The CDR3 covers 13 residues. In germline, CDR1 is KGHSH, CDR2 LQKENI. Between the trimmed V and J ends, which lost 2 bases and 4 bases, there was a span of 8 bases. CDR3 DNA sequence: TGTGCCAGCTCACCATTGGTCGGAGAGACCCAGTACTTC. It encodes CASSPLVGETQYF. Supplemented by reference TRBV18 and TRBJ2-5, the full variable domain reads NAGVMQNPRHLVRRRGQEARLRCSPMKGHSHVYWYRQLPEEGLKFMVYLQKENIIDESGMPKERFSAEFPKEGPSILRIQQVVRGDSAAYFCASSPLVGETQYFGPGTRLLVL.

This clonotype has ten or more counts. The V gene is TRBV5-4, the J gene TRBJ1-5; 7 bases are shared with TRBD1. The CDR3 has 17 residues. The V segment lost 1 base and the J segment 2 bases; nucleotides outside the gene matches: 9. Germline V gene sequence: CDR1 SGHNT, CDR2 YYREEE (reference sequence). As DNA, the CDR3 is TGTGCCAGCAGCTTGCTACCCACAGGGGCTGGCAATCAGCCCCAGCATTTT. The encoded protein is CASSLLPTGAGNQPQHF.

This clonotype was seen ten or more times. The gene calls are TRBV13 and TRBJ2-7; 8 nucleotides line up with TRBD1. The CDR3 is 14 amino acids. J was trimmed by 3 bases and V by 2 bases; bases with no gene match: 3. In germline, CDR1 is PRHDT, CDR2 FYEKMQ (reference sequence). The CDR3 reads CASSLFGQGYEQYF. Written as DNA, the CDR3 is TGTGCCAGCAGCTTATTTGGACAGGGCTACGAGCAGTACTTC.

This clonotype appeared many times. The V gene is TRBV12-3 or TRBV12-4, the J gene TRBJ2-4; no clear D. The CDR3 covers 14 residues. Trimming removed 2 bases from V and 2 bases from J, with 7 bases in between. The CDR3 loop reads CASSLLGSKNIQYF. CDR3 coding DNA: TGTGCCAGCAGTTTATTGGGGTCCAAAAACATTCAGTACTTC.